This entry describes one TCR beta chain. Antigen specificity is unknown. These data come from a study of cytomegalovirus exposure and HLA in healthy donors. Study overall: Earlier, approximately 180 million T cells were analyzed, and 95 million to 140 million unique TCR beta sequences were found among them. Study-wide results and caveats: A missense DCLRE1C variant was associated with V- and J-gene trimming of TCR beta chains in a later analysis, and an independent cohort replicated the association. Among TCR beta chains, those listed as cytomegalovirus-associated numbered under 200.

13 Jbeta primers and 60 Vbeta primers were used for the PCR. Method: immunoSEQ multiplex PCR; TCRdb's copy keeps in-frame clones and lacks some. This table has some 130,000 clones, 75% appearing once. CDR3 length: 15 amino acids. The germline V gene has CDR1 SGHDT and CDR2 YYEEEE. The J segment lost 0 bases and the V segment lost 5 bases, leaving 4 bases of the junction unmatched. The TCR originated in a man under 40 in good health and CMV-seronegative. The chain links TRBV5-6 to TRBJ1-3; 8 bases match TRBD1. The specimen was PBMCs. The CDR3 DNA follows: TGTGCCAGCAGTGTGACAGGGGCCTCTGGAAACACCATATATTTT. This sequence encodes CASSVTGASGNTIYF.